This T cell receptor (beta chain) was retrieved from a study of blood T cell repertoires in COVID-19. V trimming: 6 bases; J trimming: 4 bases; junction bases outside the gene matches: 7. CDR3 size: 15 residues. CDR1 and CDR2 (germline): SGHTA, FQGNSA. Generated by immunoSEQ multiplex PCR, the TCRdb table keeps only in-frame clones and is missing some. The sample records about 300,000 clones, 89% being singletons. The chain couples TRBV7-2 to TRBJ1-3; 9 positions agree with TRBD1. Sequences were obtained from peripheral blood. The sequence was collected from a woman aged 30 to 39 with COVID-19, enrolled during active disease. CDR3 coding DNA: TGTGCCAGCAGAGGACAGGGGCTTGGCGGAAACACCATATATTTT. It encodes CASRGQGLGGNTIYF. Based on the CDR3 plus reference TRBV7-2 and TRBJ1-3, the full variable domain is GAGVSQSPSNKVTEKGKDVELRCDPISGHTALYWYRQSLGQGLEFLIYFQGNSAPDKSGLPSDRFSAERTGGSVSTLTIQRTQQEDSAVYLCASRGQGLGGNTIYFGEGSWLTVV.